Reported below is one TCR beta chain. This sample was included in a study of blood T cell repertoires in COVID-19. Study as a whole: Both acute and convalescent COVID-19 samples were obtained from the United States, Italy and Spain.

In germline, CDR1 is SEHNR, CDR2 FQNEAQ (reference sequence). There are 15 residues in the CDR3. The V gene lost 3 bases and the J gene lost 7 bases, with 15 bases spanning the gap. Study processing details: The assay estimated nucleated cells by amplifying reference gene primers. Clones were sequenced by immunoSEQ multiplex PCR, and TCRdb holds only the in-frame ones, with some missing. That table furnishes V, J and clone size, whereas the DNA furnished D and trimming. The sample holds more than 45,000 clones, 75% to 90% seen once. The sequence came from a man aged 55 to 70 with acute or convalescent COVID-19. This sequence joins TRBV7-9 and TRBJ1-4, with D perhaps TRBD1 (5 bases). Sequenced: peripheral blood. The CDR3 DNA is TGTGCCAGCAGCTTTTTAGGGGAATTGGGTGAAAAACTGTTTTTT. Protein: CASSFLGELGEKLFF.